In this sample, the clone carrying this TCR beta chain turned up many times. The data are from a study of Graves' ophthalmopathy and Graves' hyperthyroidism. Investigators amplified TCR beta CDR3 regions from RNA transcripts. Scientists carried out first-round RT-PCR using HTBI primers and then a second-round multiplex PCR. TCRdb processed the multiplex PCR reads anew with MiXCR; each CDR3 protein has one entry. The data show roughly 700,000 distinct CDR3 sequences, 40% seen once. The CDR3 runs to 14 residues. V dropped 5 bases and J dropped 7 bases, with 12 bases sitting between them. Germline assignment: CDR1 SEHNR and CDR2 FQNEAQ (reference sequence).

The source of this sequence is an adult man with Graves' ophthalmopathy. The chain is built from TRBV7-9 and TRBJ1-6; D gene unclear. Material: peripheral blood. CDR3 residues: CASSPRLGNSPLHF. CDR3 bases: TGTGCCAGCAGCCCCCGACTGGGAAATTCACCCCTCCACTTT.